The clone carrying this T cell receptor (beta chain) has more than one count but fewer than ten. These data originate in a study of early T cells in non-severe SARS-CoV-2 infection. This CDR3 region has 17 residues. CDR1 and CDR2 from the germline V gene are MGHRA and YSYEKL. The J segment lost 4 bases and the V segment lost 4 bases, leaving 6 bases of the junction unmatched. cDNA molecules, individually, were tagged with unique molecular identifiers. TCRdb re-called the 5' RACE reads with MiXCR, one entry per CDR3 protein. The sample lists tens of thousands of distinct CDR3 sequences, about 15% seen once, with approximately 4% in the top ten.

V and J are TRBV4-1 and TRBJ2-5; 16 bases agree with TRBD2. The TCR sequence derives from an adult who was a healthcare worker with PCR-confirmed SARS-CoV-2 infection or an uninfected control (not recorded which). The material was whole blood, obtained at baseline. Here the CDR3 reads CASSPGTSGRARETQYF. Here the CDR3 DNA reads TGCGCCAGCAGCCCCGGGACTAGCGGGAGGGCGAGAGAGACCCAGTACTTC.